This TCR beta chain was recovered during a study of cytotoxic CD8 clonotypes in ibrutinib-treated CLL. On this clone: Its antigen is unidentified.

Some clones are missing from TCRdb's copy, which holds only in-frame ones; the method was immunoSEQ multiplex PCR. The sample has 200,000 to 250,000 clones, more than 65% seen once. Germline values: CDR1 GTSNPN, CDR2 SVGIG (reference sequence). V shed 3 bases and J 1 base; nucleotides not matched to a gene: 6. The CDR3 runs 15 residues. General study results and limits: On treatment, the uncommon public clonotypes contracted or remained stable. Clonality at baseline surpassed age-matched healthy donors and tracked circulating CD8+ T-cell counts. At progression, clonality fell back toward baseline after rising at ibrutinib response.

The sample consisted of PBMCs, taken after 12 months of ibrutinib treatment. The V and J genes are TRBV30 and TRBJ1-1, with 9 nucleotides matching TRBD1. The receptor's source is a human donor with chronic lymphocytic leukemia. In nucleotides, the CDR3 is TGTGCCTGGAGGTACAGGGGGCAAAGGAACACTGAAGCTTTCTTT. This codes for CAWRYRGQRNTEAFF.